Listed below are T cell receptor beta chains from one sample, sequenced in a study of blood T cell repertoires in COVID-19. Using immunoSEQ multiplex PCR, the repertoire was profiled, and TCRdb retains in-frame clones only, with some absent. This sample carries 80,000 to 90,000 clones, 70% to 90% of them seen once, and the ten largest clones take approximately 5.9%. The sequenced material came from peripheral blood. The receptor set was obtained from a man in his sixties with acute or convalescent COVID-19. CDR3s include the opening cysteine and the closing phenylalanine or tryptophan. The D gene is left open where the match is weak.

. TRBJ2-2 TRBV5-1 CASSLVAGPNTGELFF
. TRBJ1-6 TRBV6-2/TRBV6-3 CASSYQGRNNSPLHF
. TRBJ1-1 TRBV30 CAWSWGGYTEAFF
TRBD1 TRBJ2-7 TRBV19 CASSLSGTGGSYEQYF
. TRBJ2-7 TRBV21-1 CASRWTDSYEQYF
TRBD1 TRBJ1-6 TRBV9 CASSVGDRANSPLHF
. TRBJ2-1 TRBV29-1 CSVEDRSDEQFF
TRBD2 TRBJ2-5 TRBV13 CASSPRLAGGRETQYF
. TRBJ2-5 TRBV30 CAWSLRGAQETQYF
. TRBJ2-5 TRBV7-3 CASSFGLSGEETQYF
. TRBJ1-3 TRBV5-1 CASSTGPGNTIYF
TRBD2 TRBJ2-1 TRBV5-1 CASSLASGGYNEQFF
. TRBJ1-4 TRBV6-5 CASSYSAGNEKLFF
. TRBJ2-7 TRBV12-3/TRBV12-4 CASSSGQYEQYF
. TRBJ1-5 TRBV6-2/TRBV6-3 CASSYVQGGNQPQHF